This T cell receptor beta chain is from a study of T cells in localized non-small cell lung cancer. Sequencing was performed with immunoSEQ multiplex PCR; in TCRdb, only in-frame clones are kept and a portion is missing. The data contain 70,000 or so clones, about 81% of them singletons. Study-wide results and caveats: Adjacent lung held a median roughly 60 of the top 100 tumor clones. Uninvolved nearby lung showed the greatest T cell clonality, exceeding that found in tumor. Higher blood T cell density tracked longer overall survival.

Of note for this clone: What it binds is unknown.

The CDR3 loop spans 16 amino acids. The trim removed 2 bases at V and 4 bases at J, leaving 7 bases unmatched. CDR1 and CDR2 from the germline V gene are SGHRS and YFSETQ. The receptor was isolated from a female donor older than 55 with stage I lung adenocarcinoma. Material: peripheral blood, obtained before any cancer treatment. This chain links TRBV5-1 with TRBJ2-2, with TRBD1 matching over 8 bases. The CDR3 loop reads CASSFFGTGTTGELFF. CDR3 bases: TGCGCCAGCAGCTTTTTCGGGACAGGTACCACCGGGGAGCTGTTTTTT.